This entry describes one T cell receptor (beta chain). As yet, its antigen is unknown. Adults of Caucasian background living in Nashville, Tennessee made up all donors. The entry originates in a study of shared clonotypes between healthy human individuals. Germline V CDR1 and CDR2: MNHEY, SVGAGI. The CDR3 runs to 15 residues. Trimming took 5 bases from V and 0 from J, leaving 14 bases between them. Method: immunoSEQ multiplex PCR; TCRdb's copy keeps in-frame clones and lacks some. The data show under 200,000 clones, 90% to 95% seen once. The study, taken as a whole, reports: Only blood samples were collected, and tissue repertoires likely differ.

Sequencing was done on a sample of naive CD4+ T cells sorted from blood. The subset denotes: CD45RA+ positively selected. The clonotype originates from a woman aged 25 to 39 in good health. The chain recombines TRBV6-5 with TRBJ2-7, with D tentatively TRBD1 (6 bases). CDR3 loop: CASSTKDRSSYEQYF. As DNA, the CDR3 is TGTGCCAGCAGTACGAAGGACAGAAGCTCCTACGAGCAGTACTTC.